The 15 T cell receptor beta chains below all came from one sample that was sequenced in a study of blood T cells in healthy people across ages. It was with a sample-barcoded 5' primer and a J-beta primer mix that a second PCR of roughly 6 to 12 cycles was run. TCRdb recomputed calls from the 5' RACE reads with MiXCR, one row per CDR3 protein. The table records about 970,000 distinct CDR3 sequences, about 53% of them present only once. Sequencing was carried out using blood. The receptor set was obtained from a woman in her sixties or seventies in good health.

This clonotype was seen at least ten times. The chain is built from TRBV27 and TRBJ1-1; no firm D call. The CDR3 loop spans 13 amino acids. With 6 bases removed from V and 1 base from J, the gap between germline ends came to 9 bases. The germline V gene has CDR1 MNHEY and CDR2 SMNVEV (reference sequence). The CDR3 loop reads CASSLRQNTEAFF. The CDR3 nucleotides are TGTGCCAGCAGCTTGCGGCAGAACACTGAAGCTTTCTTT.

This clonotype was observed a single time. J is TRBJ1-6 and V is TRBV27; D not certain. CDR3 length: 16 residues. CDR1 and CDR2 (germline): MNHEY, SMNVEV (reference sequence). Trimming shortened V by 3 bases and J by 3 bases, and 12 bases separated the two germline ends. CDR3 bases: TGTGCCAGCAGTTTTCAGGTCGGGAGCTATAATTCACCCCTCCACTTT. Translating it yields CASSFQVGSYNSPLHF.

The table lists this clonotype with many counts. This chain joins TRBV10-3 and TRBJ2-7; D unclear. Germline lookup yields CDR1 ENHRY and CDR2 SYGVKD. Trimming pared 2 bases from V and 4 bases from J, leaving 6 bases between. This CDR3 is 12 amino acids long. The CDR3 loop is CAISEGRYEQYF. Here the CDR3 DNA reads TGTGCCATCAGTGAGGGCAGGTACGAGCAGTACTTC.

This clonotype was seen more than once but under ten times. The gene calls are TRBV12-3 or TRBV12-4 and TRBJ2-3; D remains unclear. V was clipped by 6 bases and J by 4 bases, with 8 bases between them. The CDR3 is 12 amino acids. The CDR3 loop reads CASRGSADTQYF. The DNA of the CDR3 is TGTGCCAGCAGGGGTTCGGCAGATACGCAGTATTTT.

V gene TRBV5-1 combines with J gene TRBJ1-1, with TRBD1 identical over 7 bases. Germline loops: CDR1 SGHRS, CDR2 YFSETQ. The CDR3 length is 16 residues. With V trimmed by 2 bases and J by 1 base, 8 bases remained unmatched. CDR3 sequence (DNA): TGCGCCAGCAGCTTAGTACAGGGGTCCGGGAACACTGAAGCTTTCTTT. Protein: CASSLVQGSGNTEAFF. Full variable domain (missing parts from reference TRBV5-1 and TRBJ1-1): KAGVTQTPRYLIKTRGQQVTLSCSPISGHRSVSWYQQTPGQGLQFLFEYFSETQRNKGNFPGRFSGRQFSNSRSEMNVSTLELGDSALYLCASSLVQGSGNTEAFFGQGTRLTVV.

This clonotype was seen a few times. The CDR3 region has the DNA TGTGCCAGCAGGAAAAGCGGGAGTAAAGATACGCAGTATTTT. Protein sequence: CASRKSGSKDTQYF. The chain is built from TRBV7-9 and TRBJ2-3; 8 bases agree with TRBD2. The J segment lost 5 bases and the V segment lost 6 bases, leaving 7 bases of the junction unmatched. This CDR3 contains 14 residues. CDR1 and CDR2 (germline): SEHNR, FQNEAQ (reference sequence).

A few counts support this clonotype. The J gene is TRBJ2-1, the V gene TRBV20-1; D is perhaps TRBD1 (6 bases). CDR3 length equals 13 residues. V was shortened by 3 bases and J by 7 bases, with 13 bases between the two germline ends. Germline assignment: CDR1 DFQATT and CDR2 SNEGSKA (reference sequence). The CDR3 protein is CSASRDTRNEQFF. The CDR3 region has the DNA TGCAGTGCTAGTCGGGACACCCGGAATGAGCAGTTCTTC.

This clonotype is a singleton in its sample. J is TRBJ2-2 and V is TRBV20-1; possibly TRBD2 for D (5 bases). The length of the CDR3 is 17 residues. Germline CDR1 reads DFQATT; CDR2 reads SNEGSKA (reference sequence). V was clipped by 0 bases and J by 3 bases, with 17 bases between them. The chain's CDR3 is CSARDLARSADTGELFF. The CDR3 DNA follows: TGCAGTGCTAGAGATCTAGCCCGGTCTGCGGACACCGGGGAGCTGTTTTTT.

This chain uses TRBV25-1 with TRBJ1-4; 10 bases line up with TRBD1. Looked up from germline, CDR1 is MGHDK and CDR2 is SYGVNS. After removal of 1 base from V and 8 bases from J, the junction contained 4 bases not matched to a gene. The CDR3 sequence is 15 residues long. This CDR3 is CASSEWGTGDEKLFF. CDR3 sequence (DNA): TGTGCCAGCAGTGAATGGGGGACAGGGGACGAAAAACTGTTTTTT.

This chain links TRBV4-1 with TRBJ1-1; D call uncertain. Germline V gene lookup returns CDR1 MGHRA and CDR2 YSYEKL. The V and J ends lost 2 bases and 2 bases respectively, with 9 bases between them. The length of the CDR3 is 14 residues. The CDR3 bases are TGCGCCAGCAGCCAATACACCCGAAACACTGAAGCTTTCTTT. It specifies CASSQYTRNTEAFF.

V usage is TRBV7-9 and J usage is TRBJ2-1; D may be TRBD2 (5 bases). The CDR3 runs 18 residues. The germline V gene has CDR1 SEHNR and CDR2 FQNEAQ (reference sequence). V was trimmed by 1 base and J by 2 bases, leaving 18 bases between them. CDR3 protein: CASSLDLVVTNTYNEQFF. In DNA, the CDR3 is TGTGCCAGCAGCTTAGATCTCGTGGTGACTAACACCTACAATGAGCAGTTCTTC.

The J gene is TRBJ1-2, the V gene TRBV5-4, with TRBD1 matching over 7 bases. The CDR3 loop spans 15 amino acids. Trimming removed 2 bases from V and 5 bases from J; junction bases left unmatched: 9. In germline, CDR1 is SGHNT, CDR2 YYREEE (reference sequence). CDR3: CASSFWDSDAYGYTF. CDR3 nucleotide sequence: TGTGCCAGCAGCTTCTGGGACAGCGACGCATATGGCTACACCTTC.

This clonotype showed up just a few times. The CDR3 here is CASSLSAYQETQYF. The CDR3 DNA follows: TGTGCCAGCAGTTTATCCGCATACCAAGAGACCCAGTACTTC. The V call is TRBV27, the J call TRBJ2-5; D is undetermined. V was trimmed by 0 bases and J by 0 bases, leaving 5 bases between them. Germline V CDR1 and CDR2: MNHEY, SMNVEV (reference sequence). CDR3 length: 14 amino acids.

The chain is built from TRBV18 and TRBJ2-7, with 7 bases aligning to TRBD1. Germline V lookup: CDR1 KGHSH, CDR2 LQKENI. V shed 1 base, J shed 7 bases, and the junction held 10 bases outside the gene matches. The CDR3 extends over 15 amino acids. In DNA, the CDR3 is TGTGCCAGCTCACCACTACAGGGGCTTTCCTCGGAGCAGTACTTC. It is translated as CASSPLQGLSSEQYF.

The chain recombines TRBV6-2 or TRBV6-3 with TRBJ1-5, with D possibly matching TRBD1 (6 bases). Looked up from germline, CDR1 is MNHEY and CDR2 is SVGEGT. The CDR3 spans 12 residues. V gave up 2 bases and J gave up 12 bases, with 11 bases separating them. The CDR3 DNA reads TGTGCCAGCAGTTACGAGGACAGAAACCAGCATTTT. It yields the protein CASSYEDRNQHF.